The entry that follows covers one T cell receptor beta chain sequence. A junction boundary mismatches the germline segment, possibly from a read error. Specified time point: cycle 4 day 1 (C4D1), after five to seven weeks of nivolumab. Every patient relapsed after autologous stem cell transplantation, and brentuximab vedotin exposure varied. This record belongs to a study of PD-1 blockade in classical Hodgkin lymphoma. Profiled with immunoSEQ multiplex PCR; TCRdb holds only in-frame clones, not every one. The sample has approximately 44,000 clones, approximately 71% seen once. The length of the CDR3 is 17 residues. Germline CDR1 reads SGHNT; CDR2 reads YENEEA.

The source material was peripheral blood mononuclear cells (PBMCs), sampled before the fourth cycle of nivolumab. This chain connects TRBV11-3 to TRBJ2-5; 10 bases fit TRBD2. This TCR was recovered from a human donor with classical Hodgkin lymphoma. For the CDR3, the DNA is TGTGCCTGCAGCTTATCCCGGACTAGCGGAGTCCAAGAGACCCAGTACTTC. It yields the protein CACSLSRTSGVQETQYF.